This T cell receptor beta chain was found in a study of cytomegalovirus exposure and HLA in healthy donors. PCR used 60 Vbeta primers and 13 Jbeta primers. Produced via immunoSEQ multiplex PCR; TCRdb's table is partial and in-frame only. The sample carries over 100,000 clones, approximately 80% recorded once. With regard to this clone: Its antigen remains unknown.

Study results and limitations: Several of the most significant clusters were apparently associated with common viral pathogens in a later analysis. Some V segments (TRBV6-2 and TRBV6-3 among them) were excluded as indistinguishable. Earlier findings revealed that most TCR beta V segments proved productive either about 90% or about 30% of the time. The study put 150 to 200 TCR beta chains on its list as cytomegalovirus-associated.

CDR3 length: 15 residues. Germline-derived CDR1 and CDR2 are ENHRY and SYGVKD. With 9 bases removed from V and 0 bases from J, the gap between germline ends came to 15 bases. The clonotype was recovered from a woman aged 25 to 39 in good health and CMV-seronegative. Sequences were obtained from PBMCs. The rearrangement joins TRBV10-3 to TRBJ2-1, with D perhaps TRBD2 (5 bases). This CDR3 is CAMASEGGSYNEQFF. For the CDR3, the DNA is TGTGCCATGGCTTCCGAGGGCGGCTCCTACAATGAGCAGTTCTTC.